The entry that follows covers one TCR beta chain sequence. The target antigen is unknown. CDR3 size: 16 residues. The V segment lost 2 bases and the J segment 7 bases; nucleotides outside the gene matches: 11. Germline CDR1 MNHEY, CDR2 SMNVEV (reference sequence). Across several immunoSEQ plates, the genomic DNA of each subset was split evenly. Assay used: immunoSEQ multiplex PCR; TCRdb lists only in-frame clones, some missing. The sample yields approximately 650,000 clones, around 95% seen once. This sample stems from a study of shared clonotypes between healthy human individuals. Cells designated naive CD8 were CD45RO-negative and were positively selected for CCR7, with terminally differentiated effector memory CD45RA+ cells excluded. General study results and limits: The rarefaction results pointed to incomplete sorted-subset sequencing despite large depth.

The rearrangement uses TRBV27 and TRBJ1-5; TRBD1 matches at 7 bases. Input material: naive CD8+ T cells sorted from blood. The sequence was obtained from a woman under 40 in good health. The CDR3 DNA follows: TGTGCCAGCAGTTTAACCGGACAGGCCCCGGGCCAGCCCCAGCATTTT. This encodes CASSLTGQAPGQPQHF.